These T cell receptor beta chains were read from a single sample in a study of blood T cell repertoires in COVID-19. Measured with immunoSEQ multiplex PCR; TCRdb has only the in-frame clones, and not every one. The table includes about 110,000 clones, around four fifths detected once. The sequenced sample was peripheral blood. The receptors here all came from a woman between 70 and 85 years old with acute or convalescent COVID-19. CDR3s include the opening cysteine and the closing phenylalanine or tryptophan. Each record gives: CDR3 DNA, CDR3 protein, J gene, V gene, D gene, clone size. A D gene is named only where the DNA matches it firmly. Clone size is given for some rows only: seen once, a few or many times, or a class if the clone is expanded.

cdr3_nt: TGTGCCAGCAGTTTACTACAGGGGAGCAACTATGGCTACACCTTC
cdr3_aa: CASSLLQGSNYGYTF
j_call: TRBJ1-2
v_call: TRBV28
d_call: TRBD1
clone_size: NA

cdr3_nt: TGTGCCAGCGGGACAGGGAGTTCAGATACGCAGTATTTT
cdr3_aa: CASGTGSSDTQYF
j_call: TRBJ2-3
v_call: TRBV9
d_call: TRBD1
clone_size: NA

cdr3_nt: TGTGCCACCAGTGAGGCGGGACAGGGAGAGACCCAGTACTTC
cdr3_aa: CATSEAGQGETQYF
j_call: TRBJ2-5
v_call: TRBV24-1
d_call: TRBD1
clone_size: NA

cdr3_nt: TGTGCCTCTATAGCGGGTCCTAGCTCCTACAATGAGCAGTTCTTC
cdr3_aa: CASIAGPSSYNEQFF
j_call: TRBJ2-1
v_call: TRBV30
d_call: TRBD2
clone_size: NA

cdr3_nt: TGCAGCGTTATGACAGGGGGTAGTTCCTACGAGCAGTACTTC
cdr3_aa: CSVMTGGSSYEQYF
j_call: TRBJ2-7
v_call: TRBV29-1
d_call: TRBD1
clone_size: many

cdr3_nt: TGTGCCAGCAGTTCGACAGGACTGTCTGGAAACACCATATATTTT
cdr3_aa: CASSSTGLSGNTIYF
j_call: TRBJ1-3
v_call: TRBV2
d_call: NA
clone_size: NA

cdr3_nt: TGCGCCAGCAGCGGCCTTGCGGGGGTTGATACTGAAGCTTTCTTT
cdr3_aa: CASSGLAGVDTEAFF
j_call: TRBJ1-1
v_call: TRBV5-1
d_call: NA
clone_size: NA

cdr3_nt: TGTGCCAGTAGCGCCGCCACAGGGCTCCACGGCTACACCTTC
cdr3_aa: CASSAATGLHGYTF
j_call: TRBJ1-2
v_call: TRBV19
d_call: NA
clone_size: few

cdr3_nt: TGTGCCACCAGCAGAGGTGGAGCCACAGATACGCAGTATTTT
cdr3_aa: CATSRGGATDTQYF
j_call: TRBJ2-3
v_call: TRBV15
d_call: NA
clone_size: NA

cdr3_nt: TGTGCCAGCAGTTTTTCCGTAGACAGGGGGGCCTACGAGCAGTACTTC
cdr3_aa: CASSFSVDRGAYEQYF
j_call: TRBJ2-7
v_call: TRBV6-2/TRBV6-3
d_call: TRBD1
clone_size: NA

cdr3_nt: TGTGCCAGCAGCTTGGAGGGACAGGGCAATCAGCCCCAGCATTTT
cdr3_aa: CASSLEGQGNQPQHF
j_call: TRBJ1-5
v_call: TRBV5-5
d_call: TRBD1
clone_size: NA

cdr3_nt: TGTGCCAGCAGCCGACAGGGCGCTGACTATGGCTACACCTTC
cdr3_aa: CASSRQGADYGYTF
j_call: TRBJ1-2
v_call: TRBV6-5
d_call: TRBD1
clone_size: NA

cdr3_nt: TGTGCCTACTCGACAGGGAGGAATCAGCCCCAGCATTTT
cdr3_aa: CAYSTGRNQPQHF
j_call: TRBJ1-5
v_call: TRBV30
d_call: TRBD1
clone_size: NA

cdr3_nt: TGTGCCAGCAGTGTCACTAGCGGGGGAAGGAATGAGCAGTTCTTC
cdr3_aa: CASSVTSGGRNEQFF
j_call: TRBJ2-1
v_call: TRBV6-4
d_call: TRBD2
clone_size: NA

cdr3_nt: TGTGCCAGCAGTCCGGGGACAGGCGTCTATGGCTACACCTTC
cdr3_aa: CASSPGTGVYGYTF
j_call: TRBJ1-2
v_call: TRBV6-6
d_call: TRBD1
clone_size: once

cdr3_nt: TGTGCCAGTAGTATTGCGGGAGGGTACGCTGAAGCTTTCTTT
cdr3_aa: CASSIAGGYAEAFF
j_call: TRBJ1-1
v_call: TRBV19
d_call: NA
clone_size: NA

cdr3_nt: TGTGCCAGCAGCACACTAGGACAGGGACTTTATGGCTACACCTTC
cdr3_aa: CASSTLGQGLYGYTF
j_call: TRBJ1-2
v_call: TRBV27
d_call: TRBD1
clone_size: NA

cdr3_nt: TGTGCCAGCACCCCCCCCGAACCGGGACATGAAAACATTCAGTACTTC
cdr3_aa: CASTPPEPGHENIQYF
j_call: TRBJ2-4
v_call: TRBV7-8
d_call: NA
clone_size: once

cdr3_nt: TGTGCCAGCAGAACATCCGGGACAAACTATGGCTACACCTTC
cdr3_aa: CASRTSGTNYGYTF
j_call: TRBJ1-2
v_call: TRBV28
d_call: NA
clone_size: NA

cdr3_nt: TGTGCCAGCAGCCCGAGCGGGGGCCCGAGCACAGATACGCAGTATTTT
cdr3_aa: CASSPSGGPSTDTQYF
j_call: TRBJ2-3
v_call: TRBV7-2
d_call: TRBD2
clone_size: NA

cdr3_nt: TGCAGCGTTGAGAACAGGGGGCGCGTGGCGAACACTGAAGCTTTCTTT
cdr3_aa: CSVENRGRVANTEAFF
j_call: TRBJ1-1
v_call: TRBV29-1
d_call: TRBD1
clone_size: NA

cdr3_nt: TGTGCCAGTAGTATATATTCCAGGGAAGACATTCAGTACTTC
cdr3_aa: CASSIYSREDIQYF
j_call: TRBJ2-4
v_call: TRBV19
d_call: NA
clone_size: NA

cdr3_nt: TGTGCCAGCAGCTTGGGGTTAGCGGGCACAGATACGCAGTATTTT
cdr3_aa: CASSLGLAGTDTQYF
j_call: TRBJ2-3
v_call: TRBV5-8
d_call: NA
clone_size: NA

cdr3_nt: TGTGCCAGCAGTCCCGGGACAGGTTACACCGGGGAGCTGTTTTTT
cdr3_aa: CASSPGTGYTGELFF
j_call: TRBJ2-2
v_call: TRBV28
d_call: TRBD1
clone_size: NA

cdr3_nt: TGTGCCTCGAGGGGGGGGCGGGATAAAGTCCCCTGGGAGACCCAGTACTTC
cdr3_aa: CASRGGRDKVPWETQYF
j_call: TRBJ2-5
v_call: TRBV10-3
d_call: NA
clone_size: once

cdr3_nt: TGTGCCACCAGCTCCCGACAGCAAGAGACCCAGTACTTC
cdr3_aa: CATSSRQQETQYF
j_call: TRBJ2-5
v_call: TRBV15
d_call: NA
clone_size: few

cdr3_nt: TGTGCCAGCAGCTTAGATGGACTCGACAATGAGCAGTTCTTC
cdr3_aa: CASSLDGLDNEQFF
j_call: TRBJ2-1
v_call: TRBV7-9
d_call: NA
clone_size: NA

cdr3_nt: TGTGCCAGCAGTGAAGAGGGGTGGGGAAACACCATATATTTT
cdr3_aa: CASSEEGWGNTIYF
j_call: TRBJ1-3
v_call: TRBV2
d_call: NA
clone_size: NA

cdr3_nt: TGTGCCAGCAGCCTATTCCGGGACAGTTACAATGAGCAGTTCTTC
cdr3_aa: CASSLFRDSYNEQFF
j_call: TRBJ2-1
v_call: TRBV7-9
d_call: TRBD1
clone_size: NA

cdr3_nt: TGCGCCAGCAGCCAAGGACTAGCGGGAGTCACCGGGGAGCTGTTTTTT
cdr3_aa: CASSQGLAGVTGELFF
j_call: TRBJ2-2
v_call: TRBV4-1
d_call: TRBD2
clone_size: NA

cdr3_nt: TGTGCCAGCGGGCCGTTGGGCGGAAACACCATATATTTT
cdr3_aa: CASGPLGGNTIYF
j_call: TRBJ1-3
v_call: TRBV27
d_call: NA
clone_size: NA

cdr3_nt: TGTGCCAGCAGCTACAGGGGATTCTACGGCAATCAGCCCCAGCATTTT
cdr3_aa: CASSYRGFYGNQPQHF
j_call: TRBJ1-5
v_call: TRBV28
d_call: TRBD1
clone_size: NA

cdr3_nt: TGCGCCAGCAGCGGTGAGGGACTAGCGGGATATTCCGGGGAGCTGTTTTTT
cdr3_aa: CASSGEGLAGYSGELFF
j_call: TRBJ2-2
v_call: TRBV5-1
d_call: TRBD2
clone_size: NA

cdr3_nt: TGCGCCAGCAGCTTGGAGGGACAGGGTGTCTACTATGGCTACACCTTC
cdr3_aa: CASSLEGQGVYYGYTF
j_call: TRBJ1-2
v_call: TRBV5-1
d_call: TRBD1
clone_size: NA

cdr3_nt: TGTGCCACCGCTACCGGGACAGGGGGCTACAATGAGCAGTTCTTC
cdr3_aa: CATATGTGGYNEQFF
j_call: TRBJ2-1
v_call: TRBV15
d_call: TRBD1
clone_size: few

cdr3_nt: TGTGCCAGCAGCCCGACTAGCGGGAGGATAAATGAGCAGTTCTTC
cdr3_aa: CASSPTSGRINEQFF
j_call: TRBJ2-1
v_call: TRBV2
d_call: TRBD2
clone_size: NA

cdr3_nt: TGTGCCAGCTCACCTACAGGGGCCGGTGAAAAACTGTTTTTT
cdr3_aa: CASSPTGAGEKLFF
j_call: TRBJ1-4
v_call: TRBV18
d_call: TRBD1
clone_size: NA

cdr3_nt: TGTGCCAGCAGTTCAGGGACTGCAAATGAGCAGTTCTTC
cdr3_aa: CASSSGTANEQFF
j_call: TRBJ2-1
v_call: TRBV28
d_call: NA
clone_size: NA

cdr3_nt: TGTGCCAGCGACACAGGGGCAGGGGGTTACGGGGAGCTGTTTTTT
cdr3_aa: CASDTGAGGYGELFF
j_call: TRBJ2-2
v_call: TRBV7-2
d_call: TRBD1
clone_size: NA

cdr3_nt: TGTGCCAGCAGTTCGCAAGGGGCCAAGGGAAACTATGGCTACACCTTC
cdr3_aa: CASSSQGAKGNYGYTF
j_call: TRBJ1-2
v_call: TRBV6-5
d_call: NA
clone_size: NA

cdr3_nt: TGTGCCAGTAGTATGATAAGGGGTCTCAATCAGCCCCAGCATTTT
cdr3_aa: CASSMIRGLNQPQHF
j_call: TRBJ1-5
v_call: TRBV19
d_call: NA
clone_size: few

cdr3_nt: TGCGCCAGCAGCCAAGAGTGGGGGACAGGGGCATACAACATTCAGTACTTC
cdr3_aa: CASSQEWGTGAYNIQYF
j_call: TRBJ2-4
v_call: TRBV4-3
d_call: TRBD1
clone_size: once

cdr3_nt: TGTGCCAGTAAACCCCGGGCCGGGGACACTGAAGCTTTCTTT
cdr3_aa: CASKPRAGDTEAFF
j_call: TRBJ1-1
v_call: TRBV5-6
d_call: NA
clone_size: NA

cdr3_nt: TGTGCCAGCAGCTTAAGTGGCAGGGAAGAGGGCTACACCTTC
cdr3_aa: CASSLSGREEGYTF
j_call: TRBJ1-2
v_call: TRBV7-2
d_call: NA
clone_size: NA

cdr3_nt: TGTGCCATCAGGGGGACAGGGGGAGCTAACTATGGCTACACCTTC
cdr3_aa: CAIRGTGGANYGYTF
j_call: TRBJ1-2
v_call: TRBV10-3
d_call: TRBD1
clone_size: NA

cdr3_nt: TGTGCCAGCAGCTTCGGGGAAGCAGATACGCAGTATTTT
cdr3_aa: CASSFGEADTQYF
j_call: TRBJ2-3
v_call: TRBV7-2
d_call: NA
clone_size: NA

cdr3_nt: TGTGCCAGCAGTTTGGGACAGGGGGCCTATGGCTACACCTTC
cdr3_aa: CASSLGQGAYGYTF
j_call: TRBJ1-2
v_call: TRBV28
d_call: TRBD1
clone_size: once

cdr3_nt: TGTGCCAGCACCAATAGTCGGGGCACTGAAGCTTTCTTT
cdr3_aa: CASTNSRGTEAFF
j_call: TRBJ1-1
v_call: TRBV6-5
d_call: NA
clone_size: NA

cdr3_nt: TGTGCCAGCAGCTTAGGTGGCGCAGGCGCAGATACGCAGTATTTT
cdr3_aa: CASSLGGAGADTQYF
j_call: TRBJ2-3
v_call: TRBV7-9
d_call: NA
clone_size: NA

cdr3_nt: TGTGCCTGCAAAATGGGAAGGGAGTGGAATCAGCCCCAGCATTTT
cdr3_aa: CACKMGREWNQPQHF
j_call: TRBJ1-5
v_call: TRBV6-5
d_call: NA
clone_size: NA

cdr3_nt: TGTGCCAGCAGCACAATACAGGGCTTTCAGAACTCGGGACAGAGGAACACTGAAGCTTTCTTT
cdr3_aa: CASSTIQGFQNSGQRNTEAFF
j_call: TRBJ1-1
v_call: TRBV21-1
d_call: NA
clone_size: NA

cdr3_nt: TGTGCCAGCAGCTTAGGGACTAGCGGGGACTTGACCCAGTACTTC
cdr3_aa: CASSLGTSGDLTQYF
j_call: TRBJ2-5
v_call: TRBV7-9
d_call: TRBD2
clone_size: NA

cdr3_nt: TGCGCCAGCCAGGGACTAGCGGGAGCAGATACGCAGTATTTT
cdr3_aa: CASQGLAGADTQYF
j_call: TRBJ2-3
v_call: TRBV5-1
d_call: TRBD2
clone_size: NA

cdr3_nt: TGTGCCACCAGCAGAGATTATGGACAGGGAATGAACACTGAAGCTTTCTTT
cdr3_aa: CATSRDYGQGMNTEAFF
j_call: TRBJ1-1
v_call: TRBV15
d_call: TRBD1
clone_size: NA